Each of the 30 T cell receptor beta chains below was sequenced from the same sample in a study of Tregs in tolerant kidney transplant recipients. The data were produced by immunoSEQ multiplex PCR, yet TCRdb's version contains in-frame clones alone and is incomplete. The sample shows 45,000 to 55,000 clones, and 0.7% to 0.95% sits with its ten largest clones. Sequencing was performed on CD4+ T cells from blood, taken before the transplant. Source of these receptors: a human donor who received a combined kidney and bone marrow transplant.

Worth noting for this clone: The read terminates 3 residues ahead of where the CDR3 ends, so the germline J gene completes it. The gene calls are TRBV5-1 and TRBJ1-4, with TRBD1 identical over 8 bases. Per germline, CDR1 SGHRS and CDR2 YFSETQ. V was clipped by 0 bases and J by 7 bases; unmatched bases: 11. The CDR3 consists of 17 residues. The CDR3: CASSLERPDRAFEKLFF. The DNA read from the CDR3 is TGCGCCAGCAGCTTGGAAAGACCGGACAGGGCATTTGAAAAA.

Note on this clone: Read coverage stops 3 residues before the CDR3 terminus; the germline J gene supplies the remainder. The gene calls are TRBV2 and TRBJ2-7; 7 positions agree with TRBD2. This CDR3 has 14 amino acids. V was clipped by 7 bases and J by 2 bases; unmatched bases: 8. Per the germline V gene, CDR1 is SNHLY and CDR2 is FYNNEI. CDR3 DNA, as far as it was read: TGTGCCAGCATCAGACTAGCTTCGACCTACGAG. Its protein is CASIRLASTYE. The whole CDR3 sequence is CASIRLASTYEQYF.

As regards this clone: The read stops 3 residues short of the end of the CDR3; the missing end is completed from the germline J gene. The V gene is TRBV7-2, the J gene TRBJ1-4; D remains unclear. This CDR3 spans 13 amino acids. CDR1 SGHTA and CDR2 FQGNSA come from the germline V gene. Deletions cut 0 bases from V and 8 bases from J, with 7 bases between. CDR3 residues: CASSLAGLEKLFF. Incomplete CDR3 DNA: TGTGCCAGCAGCTTAGCAGGGTTGGAAAAA.

Points on this clone: The CDR3 goes on 3 residues after the read ends, and that part is filled in from the germline J gene. The chain uses TRBV20-1 and TRBJ2-7; tentatively, D is TRBD1 (6 bases). Deletions cut 3 bases from V and 2 bases from J, with 14 bases between. Germline V gives CDR1 DFQATT, CDR2 SNEGSKA (reference sequence). The CDR3 is 14 residues long. The covered CDR3 bases are TGCAGTGCTAGTTTCGGCAGGGGAACCTACGAG. Encoded protein: CSASFGRGTYE. The entire CDR3 reads CSASFGRGTYEQYF.

Concerning this clone itself: The CDR3 extends 3 residues past the end of the read, so its final part is completed from the germline J gene. This chain links TRBV7-9 with TRBJ2-2; 7 bases are shared with TRBD1. Germline CDR1 SEHNR, CDR2 FQNEAQ (reference sequence). The V gene end was trimmed by 3 bases and the J gene end by 6 bases; junction bases not matched to a gene: 4. This CDR3 is 14 amino acids long. CDR3 DNA, as far as it was read: TGTGCCAGCAGCTTGACAGGGTTTCCCGGGGAG. Its protein product is CASSLTGFPGE. The whole CDR3 reads CASSLTGFPGELFF.

On this clone: The CDR3 goes on 3 residues after the read ends, and that part is filled in from the germline J gene. The chain has TRBV7-2 and TRBJ2-7; TRBD2 is a possible D gene (5 bases). The CDR3 length is 14 residues. CDR1 SGHTA and CDR2 FQGNSA come from the germline V gene. V lost 1 base and J 6 bases, leaving 13 bases between the germline ends. The CDR3 bases that were read are TGTGCCAGCAGCTTAGGCACTACTAGTGGCGAG. This gives the protein CASSLGTTSGE. The entire CDR3 protein is CASSLGTTSGEQYF.

The CDR3 DNA, read in part, is TGTGCCAGCAGTGAATGGACAGACCCCGGTGTTGGCACTGAA. This sequence encodes CASSEWTDPGVGTE. The CDR3 in its entirety is CASSEWTDPGVGTEAFF. The chain combines TRBV6-1 with TRBJ1-1; D possibly corresponds to TRBD1 (6 bases). The observed sequence ends 3 residues before the CDR3 terminus, with the missing tail filled in from the germline J gene. V shed 2 bases and J shed 4 bases, with 20 bases lying between them. The CDR3 is made up of 17 amino acids. Germline values: CDR1 MNHNS, CDR2 SASEGT.

Comments on this clone: The read finishes 3 residues shy of the CDR3 end, and the germline J gene is used to complete it. The V gene is TRBV11-2, the J gene TRBJ2-3, with 7 bases matching TRBD2. The V and J ends lost 7 bases and 4 bases, in that order; junction bases with no gene match: 8. The CDR3 is 14 amino acids. Looked up from germline, CDR1 is SGHAT and CDR2 is FQNNGV. CDR3 bases read: TGTGCCAGCACCGCGCAGGGAGGGCCAGATACG. This translates into CASTAQGGPDT. The complete CDR3 protein is CASTAQGGPDTQYF.

A remark on this clone: The sequenced fragment ends 3 residues before the CDR3 boundary, so the rest is inferred from the germline J gene. The V call is TRBV5-1, the J call TRBJ1-3, with 7 nucleotides matching TRBD1. The V gene end was trimmed by 1 base and the J gene end by 4 bases; junction bases not matched to a gene: 2. The CDR3 has 14 residues. CDR1 is SGHRS and CDR2 is YFSETQ in the germline V gene. The CDR3 reads CASSLLGQGNTIYF. The part of the CDR3 DNA that was read is TGCGCCAGCAGCTTGTTGGGACAGGGAAACACC.

This CDR3 is CASSPNYRAASGNTIYF. The sequenced CDR3 bases are TGTGCCAGCTCACCCAACTACAGGGCTGCTTCTGGAAACACC. This chain connects TRBV18 to TRBJ1-3, with D possibly TRBD1 on 6 matching bases. The CDR3 end is not reached by the read, which stops 3 residues before it; the germline J gene fills it in. The CDR3 covers 17 residues. Germline V gives CDR1 KGHSH, CDR2 LQKENI. Deletions cut 3 bases from V and 1 base from J, with 16 bases between.

As to this clone: The DNA ends 3 residues before the CDR3 does, and the rest of the CDR3 is filled in from the germline J gene. The chain has TRBV7-2 and TRBJ2-2; D gene uncertain. V dropped 1 base and J dropped 6 bases, with 6 bases sitting between them. This CDR3 has 13 residues. Germline V lookup: CDR1 SGHTA, CDR2 FQGNSA. Partial CDR3 DNA: TGTGCCAGCAGCTTAGTAGAAGCCGGGGAG. Translated: CASSLVEAGE. The complete CDR3 protein is CASSLVEAGELFF.

A note on this clone: The read falls 3 residues short of the CDR3 end, and the missing part is taken from the germline J gene. The chain links TRBV7-8 to TRBJ1-5; possibly TRBD1 for D (6 bases). Deletions cut 5 bases from V and 2 bases from J, with 13 bases between. CDR1 and CDR2 from the germline V gene are SGHVS and FQNEAQ. The CDR3 length is 15 residues. The CDR3: CASSKQGGGNQPQHF. The CDR3 bases that were read are TGTGCCAGCAGCAAACAGGGTGGCGGCAATCAGCCC.

Comment on this clone: The read ends 3 residues early relative to the CDR3; the germline J gene fills the gap. This sequence joins TRBV11-2 and TRBJ2-1, with D possibly matching TRBD1 (6 bases). The V gene lost 5 bases and the J gene lost 9 bases, with 11 bases spanning the gap. Looked up from germline, CDR1 is SGHAT and CDR2 is FQNNGV. CDR3 length: 12 residues. The CDR3 bases that were read are TGTGCCAGCAGCCAGGTCAGGGGTGAG. Protein sequence: CASSQVRGE. The CDR3 as a whole reads CASSQVRGEQFF.

Concerning this clone: The read ends 3 residues shy of where the CDR3 ends; the end is completed using the germline J gene. This chain links TRBV6-2 or TRBV6-3 with TRBJ2-6; possible D gene TRBD2, 7 bases. The CDR3 covers 15 residues. The germline V gene encodes CDR1 MNHEY and CDR2 SVGEGT. V dropped 6 bases and J dropped 2 bases, with 11 bases sitting between them. This CDR3 reads CASRGGEAGANVLTF. CDR3 DNA, as far as it was read: TGTGCCAGCAGAGGGGGGGAGGCTGGGGCCAACGTC.

As regards this clone: The sequence runs out 3 residues before the end of the CDR3; the remainder is reconstructed from the germline J gene. The chain carries TRBV19 and TRBJ2-7; 7 positions agree with TRBD1. V lost 3 bases, J lost 6 bases, and 8 bases stayed unmatched. Germline loops: CDR1 LNHDA, CDR2 SQIVND (reference sequence). The CDR3 sequence is 14 residues long. The sequenced CDR3 bases are TGTGCCAGTAGTATCAGGACAGGCTCCGCCGAG. Protein product: CASSIRTGSAE. The whole CDR3 sequence is CASSIRTGSAEQYF. The entire variable domain, with the rest obtained from reference TRBV19 and TRBJ2-7, is as follows: DGGITQSPKYLFRKEGQNVTLSCEQNLNHDAMYWYRQDPGQGLRLIYYSQIVNDFQKGDIAEGYSVSREKKESFPLTVTSAQKNPTAFYLCASSIRTGSAEQYFGPGTRLTVT.

Turning to this clone: The read ends 3 residues early relative to the CDR3; the germline J gene fills the gap. The chain combines TRBV2 with TRBJ2-7; 7 bases line up with TRBD1. This CDR3 is 12 amino acids long. Looked up from germline, CDR1 is SNHLY and CDR2 is FYNNEI. The V and J ends lost 11 bases and 5 bases, in that order; junction bases with no gene match: 9. This CDR3 reads CAWPGQNNEQYF. Partial CDR3 DNA: TGTGCCTGGCCGGGACAGAACAACGAG.

With respect to this clone: The read comes to an end 3 residues before the CDR3 does, leaving the germline J gene to fill in the end. The gene calls are TRBV5-6 and TRBJ2-1; possible D gene TRBD2, 6 bases. CDR3 length: 14 residues. V was pared by 4 bases and J by 4 bases, with 12 bases between. CDR1 and CDR2 (germline): SGHDT, YYEEEE. CDR3 bases read: TGTGCCAGCAGCGAGTCAGGGACTTACAATGAG. This gives the protein CASSESGTYNE. The entire CDR3 reads CASSESGTYNEQFF.

Notes on this clone: Sequencing ends 3 residues short of the CDR3 end; the germline J gene provides the rest. The V call is TRBV20-1, the J call TRBJ2-7, with 10 bases fitting TRBD2. In germline, CDR1 is DFQATT, CDR2 SNEGSKA (reference sequence). The CDR3 spans 15 residues. The V gene end was trimmed by 0 bases and the J gene end by 5 bases; junction bases not matched to a gene: 7. Partial CDR3 DNA: TGCAGTGCTAGAGATCCAGCGGGAGGGCCGAACGAG. Amino acid sequence: CSARDPAGGPNE. The complete CDR3 protein is CSARDPAGGPNEQYF.

A note on this clone: The DNA ends 3 residues before the CDR3 does, and the rest of the CDR3 is filled in from the germline J gene. This rearrangement joins TRBV5-1 to TRBJ2-1; TRBD2 agrees at 14 bases. The junction had 5 bases not matched to a gene; V was cut back by 3 bases and J by 9 bases. Germline V gives CDR1 SGHRS, CDR2 YFSETQ. The CDR3 length is 15 residues. The part of the CDR3 DNA that was read is TGCGCCAGCAGCTCGATGACTAGCGGGAGGGGTGAG. This translates into CASSSMTSGRGE. The CDR3 as a whole reads CASSSMTSGRGEQFF.

As to this clone: The sequence runs out 3 residues before the end of the CDR3; the remainder is reconstructed from the germline J gene. The chain is built from TRBV5-1 and TRBJ2-7; 9 nucleotides match TRBD1. The V gene's germline CDR1 is SGHRS and CDR2 YFSETQ. The CDR3 loop spans 17 amino acids. V lost 0 bases, J lost 4 bases, and 11 bases stayed unmatched. The CDR3 bases that were read are TGCGCCAGCAGCTTGGCGGGAACCGGGACAGGGTTATACGAG. Encoded protein: CASSLAGTGTGLYE. The CDR3 as a whole reads CASSLAGTGTGLYEQYF.

The CDR3 spells CSAADSKAFF. The CDR3 DNA, read in part, is TGCAGTGCCGCGGACAGCAAA. The rearrangement joins TRBV20-1 to TRBJ1-1; D may be TRBD1 (6 bases). The read gets to within 3 residues of the CDR3 end, and the germline J gene fills in the rest. There are 10 residues in the CDR3. Germline assignment: CDR1 DFQATT and CDR2 SNEGSKA (reference sequence).

For this clone: Coverage ceases 3 residues before the CDR3 finishes, and the germline J gene fills in the end. The chain is built from TRBV19 and TRBJ1-1, with 10 bases aligning to TRBD1. This CDR3 has 14 amino acids. Germline V gives CDR1 LNHDA, CDR2 SQIVND (reference sequence). The V gene end was trimmed by 7 bases and the J gene end by 7 bases; junction bases not matched to a gene: 9. This chain's CDR3 is CASTLPGQGNEAFF. The sequenced CDR3 bases are TGTGCCAGTACCCTCCCGGGACAGGGGAATGAA.

A word on this clone: The read ends 3 residues before the CDR3 terminus; that terminus is restored from the germline J gene. J is TRBJ1-2 and V is TRBV20-1; TRBD1 is a possible D gene (6 bases). This CDR3 contains 14 residues. Germline lookup yields CDR1 DFQATT and CDR2 SNEGSKA (reference sequence). CDR3 amino acids: CSRLQGIVSYGYTF. The DNA read from the CDR3 is TGCAGCCGCCTACAGGGAATCGTAAGCTATGGC.

Incomplete CDR3 DNA: TGCAGTGCTAGGGCCTGGACTCAAGCCGGGACTGAA. Protein: CSARAWTQAGTE. The CDR3 as a whole reads CSARAWTQAGTEAFF. The chain employs TRBV20-1 and TRBJ1-1; D is undetermined. The CDR3 end lies 3 residues beyond the end of the read and is filled in from the germline J gene. The germline gives CDR1 DFQATT, CDR2 SNEGSKA (reference sequence). CDR3 length: 15 residues. The V end was cut by 3 bases, the J end by 5 bases, with 19 bases between.

For this clone: The missing CDR3 end, 3 residues past where the read stops, is filled in from the germline J gene. The V gene is TRBV5-1, the J gene TRBJ2-7; 7 nucleotides align to TRBD1. Trimming took 8 bases from V and 2 from J; bases not matched to a gene: 10. CDR3 length: 14 residues. CDR1 is SGHRS, CDR2 YFSETQ, per germline. The CDR3 reads CASSRGTDTYEQYF. The DNA read from the CDR3 is TGCGCCAGTTCTCGTGGGACAGACACCTACGAG.

Turning to this clone: Coverage ceases 3 residues before the CDR3 finishes, and the germline J gene fills in the end. The V gene is TRBV5-1, the J gene TRBJ2-3; TRBD2 matches 7 bases. The V gene's germline CDR1 is SGHRS and CDR2 YFSETQ. This CDR3 is built from 16 residues. With 6 bases clipped from V and 2 bases from J, the junction kept 12 bases outside the gene matches. CDR3 DNA (partial): TGCGCCAGCACCTCGGATAGGGGACTACACACAGATACG. Its protein product is CASTSDRGLHTDT. The entire CDR3 reads CASTSDRGLHTDTQYF.

Points on this clone: The read terminates 3 residues before the CDR3 end, so the remaining end is supplied by the germline J gene. The same CDR3 also results from other DNA sequences found in this sample. The chain links TRBV19 to TRBJ2-3, with D perhaps matching TRBD1 (6 bases). CDR1 and CDR2 from the germline V gene are LNHDA and SQIVND (reference sequence). Trimming removed 1 base from V and 0 bases from J, with 8 bases in between. CDR3 length equals 15 residues. This chain's CDR3 is CASSIGGQSTDTQYF. CDR3 bases read: TGTGCCAGTAGTATAGGGGGGCAGAGCACAGATACG.

Details on this clone: From the germline J gene comes the end of the CDR3, since the read stops 3 residues before it. The chain links TRBV19 to TRBJ2-7; D not resolved. V lost 1 base and J 4 bases, leaving 8 bases between the germline ends. The V gene's germline CDR1 is LNHDA and CDR2 SQIVND (reference sequence). The CDR3 runs 13 residues. CDR3 amino acids: CASSIASGYEQYF. Partial CDR3 DNA: TGTGCCAGTAGTATAGCTTCGGGTTACGAG.

A word on this clone: The CDR3 end falls 3 residues outside the read, so it is completed with the germline J gene. The V and J genes are TRBV5-1 and TRBJ2-1; 9 nucleotides align to TRBD2. The CDR3 totals 15 residues. With V trimmed by 3 bases and J by 2 bases, 3 bases remained unmatched. Germline V gene data show CDR1 as SGHRS and CDR2 as YFSETQ. The CDR3: CASSSGTSTYNEQFF. Incomplete CDR3 DNA: TGCGCCAGCAGCTCCGGGACTAGCACCTACAATGAG.

On this clone itself: The read ends 3 residues early relative to the CDR3; the germline J gene fills the gap. The genes are TRBV13 and TRBJ2-3; D not certain. This CDR3 is 12 amino acids long. In germline, CDR1 is PRHDT, CDR2 FYEKMQ (reference sequence). With 3 bases removed from V and 4 bases from J, the gap between germline ends came to 5 bases. CDR3 bases read: TGTGCCAGCAGCTTCAGGCCAGATACG. It is translated as CASSFRPDT. The CDR3 reads in full as CASSFRPDTQYF.